Listed here are 26 T cell receptor beta chains from one sample, sequenced in a study of blood T cell repertoires in COVID-19. The data were produced by immunoSEQ multiplex PCR, yet TCRdb's version contains in-frame clones alone and is incomplete. This table holds over 95,000 clones, approximately 90% found once. Sequenced material: peripheral blood. Receptor source: a woman aged 70 to 79 who had recovered from COVID-19.

The chain employs TRBV28 and TRBJ1-1; D uncertain. The CDR3 consists of 15 residues. V was trimmed by 5 bases and J by 0 bases, leaving 13 bases between them. CDR1 and CDR2 from the germline V gene are MDHEN and SYDVKM. CDR3: CASSDLVSMNTEAFF. Here the CDR3 DNA reads TGTGCCAGCAGTGACTTGGTGTCCATGAACACTGAAGCTTTCTTT.

The rearrangement uses TRBV7-2 and TRBJ2-7, with TRBD2 matching 7 bases. V shed 4 bases and J 2 bases; nucleotides not matched to a gene: 8. CDR3 length: 15 residues. Germline V gene data show CDR1 as SGHTA and CDR2 as FQGNSA. The CDR3 reads CASSYATSPTYEQYF. CDR3 DNA sequence: TGTGCCAGCAGCTACGCGACTAGCCCAACCTACGAGCAGTACTTC.

V and J are TRBV6-5 and TRBJ1-1; the match to TRBD1 covers 9 bases. The CDR3 spans 13 residues. J was trimmed by 4 bases and V by 6 bases; bases with no gene match: 3. Germline-derived CDR1 and CDR2 are MNHEY and SVGAGI. The CDR3 loop is CASRPDRGTEAFF. The CDR3 DNA follows: TGTGCCAGCAGGCCGGACAGGGGCACTGAAGCTTTCTTT.

The chain recombines TRBV29-1 with TRBJ2-7; 13 bases agree with TRBD2. Germline assignment: CDR1 SQVTM and CDR2 ANQGSEA. This CDR3 spans 14 amino acids. Germline trimming cut 6 bases from V and 7 bases from J; bases unmatched to any gene: 9. Here the CDR3 DNA reads TGCAGCGTCCGGGGACTAGCGGGAAAGTGGGAGCAGTACTTC. It translates to CSVRGLAGKWEQYF.

J is TRBJ2-1 and V is TRBV5-1, with 7 bases matching TRBD2. The CDR3 runs to 15 residues. CDR1 is SGHRS, CDR2 YFSETQ, per germline. V lost 4 bases to trimming and J lost 4 bases; unmatched junction nucleotides: 8. The CDR3 coding sequence is TGCGCCAGCAGCACCTCCGGGACTACTTACAATGAGCAGTTCTTC. Translating gives CASSTSGTTYNEQFF.

V gene TRBV9 combines with J gene TRBJ1-4; a possible D gene is TRBD1 (6 bases). CDR1 is SGDLS, CDR2 YYNGEE, per germline. V was pared by 4 bases and J by 8 bases, with 15 bases between. The CDR3 is 14 residues long. The CDR3 sequence is CASSTPGVEEKLFF. The CDR3 DNA sequence: TGTGCCAGCAGCACGCCAGGGGTAGAGGAAAAACTGTTTTTT.

V usage is TRBV4-1 and J usage is TRBJ2-1, with D hard to call. V lost 3 bases and J lost 2, with 17 bases in between. Germline V gene data show CDR1 as MGHRA and CDR2 as YSYEKL. This CDR3 spans 17 amino acids. In nucleotides, the CDR3 is TGCGCCAGCAGCCAGGCGGCAGAAAACCTACCCTACAATGAGCAGTTCTTC. It encodes CASSQAAENLPYNEQFF.

The chain has TRBV30 and TRBJ2-1; D is perhaps TRBD2 (6 bases). The germline V gene has CDR1 GTSNPN and CDR2 SVGIG (reference sequence). This CDR3 spans 15 amino acids. V lost 5 bases and J 0 bases, leaving 14 bases between the germline ends. The CDR3 is CAWVSGTTSYNEQFF. CDR3 nucleotides: TGTGCCTGGGTTAGCGGCACCACCTCCTACAATGAGCAGTTCTTC.

The chain combines TRBV3-1 (or the pseudogene TRBV3-2) with TRBJ2-7, with D perhaps matching TRBD1 (6 bases). Trimming stripped 4 bases from V and 5 bases from J, with 18 bases between. Germline loops: CDR1 LGHDT, CDR2 YNNKEL (reference sequence). The CDR3 spans 15 residues. CDR3 amino acids: CASSPLPAQGNEQYF. The CDR3 DNA reads as TGTGCCAGCAGCCCCCTCCCGGCCCAGGGGAACGAGCAGTACTTC.

J is TRBJ2-7 and V is TRBV18, with 13 bases identical to TRBD2. Germline loops: CDR1 KGHSH, CDR2 LQKENI. The CDR3 is 16 residues long. J was trimmed by 7 bases and V by 3 bases; bases with no gene match: 9. The CDR3 region has the DNA TGTGCCAGCTCACCGCCGACTAGCGGGGGGCTTGGAGAGCAGTACTTC. Protein sequence: CASSPPTSGGLGEQYF.

V usage is TRBV15 and J usage is TRBJ1-2; 10 bases are shared with TRBD1. CDR1 and CDR2 from the germline V gene are LNHNV and YYDKDF (reference sequence). J lost 8 bases, V lost 0 bases, and 6 bases had no gene match. The CDR3 is 15 residues long. The CDR3 DNA is TGTGCCACCAGCAGAGAAGGGACAGGGGATGGGGGCTACACCTTC. This translates into CATSREGTGDGGYTF.

This sequence joins TRBV5-1 and TRBJ2-6; D unresolved. Germline V gene data show CDR1 as SGHRS and CDR2 as YFSETQ. This CDR3 has 17 amino acids. Trimming took off 0 bases at V and 0 bases at J, with 10 bases between the two ends. This CDR3 reads CASSLVGASSGANVLTF. The CDR3 region has the DNA TGCGCCAGCAGCTTGGTTGGCGCTAGCTCTGGGGCCAACGTCCTGACTTTC.

The CDR3 DNA is TGTGCCAGCAGTTATTCGCAGGGTGGCCTTAATCAGCCCCAGCATTTT. Its translation: CASSYSQGGLNQPQHF. The gene calls are TRBV6-2 or TRBV6-3 and TRBJ1-5, with D perhaps TRBD1 (5 bases). Trimming took off 3 bases at V and 4 bases at J, with 16 bases between the two ends. Per the germline V gene, CDR1 is MNHEY and CDR2 is SVGEGT. The CDR3 loop spans 16 amino acids.

This chain joins TRBV9 and TRBJ1-1; D possibly corresponds to TRBD1 (6 bases). Germline V lookup: CDR1 SGDLS, CDR2 YYNGEE. The V end lost 3 bases, the J end lost 8 bases, and 11 bases lay between the germline ends. This CDR3 has 12 amino acids. For the CDR3, the DNA is TGTGCCAGCAGCGCCCCAGGGGTCGAAGCTTTCTTT. This encodes CASSAPGVEAFF.

The chain uses TRBV27 and TRBJ2-1, with 12 nucleotides matching TRBD2. The CDR3 length is 17 residues. The germline gives CDR1 MNHEY, CDR2 SMNVEV (reference sequence). The J segment lost 7 bases and the V segment lost 3 bases, leaving 10 bases of the junction unmatched. CDR3 protein: CASSLPRLAGVVNEQFF. As DNA, the CDR3 is TGTGCCAGCAGTTTGCCCCGACTAGCGGGAGTAGTGAATGAGCAGTTCTTC.

This rearrangement joins TRBV9 to TRBJ2-1; TRBD2 agrees at 10 bases. Trimming at V came to 1 base and at J to 2 bases, leaving 0 bases not matched to a gene. The CDR3 length is 15 residues. CDR1 and CDR2 from the germline V gene are SGDLS and YYNGEE. In nucleotides, the CDR3 is TGTGCCAGCAGCGTAACTAGCGGGGCCTACAATGAGCAGTTCTTC. Translated, it gives CASSVTSGAYNEQFF.

This chain connects TRBV4-3 to TRBJ1-2, with 9 nucleotides matching TRBD1. The CDR3 consists of 15 residues. Germline V gene sequence: CDR1 LGHNA, CDR2 YSLEER. V was pared by 4 bases and J by 5 bases, with 8 bases of the junction left unmatched. The CDR3 DNA is TGCGCCAGCAGCCTGGAGGCGACAGGGGGATATGGCTACACCTTC. Protein: CASSLEATGGYGYTF.

In this sample, this clone turned up once. The rearrangement uses TRBV19 and TRBJ2-7; 9 bases agree with TRBD2. The trim removed 8 bases at V and 3 bases at J, leaving 8 bases unmatched. There are 14 residues in the CDR3. Looked up from germline, CDR1 is LNHDA and CDR2 is SQIVND (reference sequence). The CDR3: CASSRLAENYEQYF. The DNA of the CDR3 is TGTGCCAGTTCCCGACTAGCGGAAAACTACGAGCAGTACTTC.

The chain carries TRBV7-2 and TRBJ2-3; unclear D gene. Germline CDR1 and CDR2: SGHTA and FQGNSA. V dropped 5 bases and J dropped 14 bases, with 5 bases sitting between them. The length of the CDR3 is 8 residues. CDR3 DNA: TGTGCCAGCAGCGGGCGGTATTTT. Protein sequence: CASSGRYF.

The V call is TRBV28, the J call TRBJ2-7; tentatively, D is TRBD1 (6 bases). V lost 6 bases to trimming and J lost 6 bases, with 18 bases between them. The CDR3 totals 14 residues. Germline V gene data show CDR1 as MDHEN and CDR2 as SYDVKM. The CDR3 bases are TGTGCCAGCAGCCTCCGGACAGAAGCAGGCGAGCAGTACTTC. As protein: CASSLRTEAGEQYF.

V gene TRBV7-2 combines with J gene TRBJ2-3; the match to TRBD1 covers 8 bases. The junction had 2 bases not matched to a gene; V was cut back by 3 bases and J by 0 bases. Germline CDR1 reads SGHTA; CDR2 reads FQGNSA. There are 15 residues in the CDR3. In DNA, the CDR3 is TGTGCCAGCAGCTTCGACAGGGGTAGCACAGATACGCAGTATTTT. This sequence encodes CASSFDRGSTDTQYF.

The CDR3 region is CASSLEAASPLHF. The CDR3 DNA reads TGTGCCAGCAGCTTGGAGGCAGCTAGTCCCCTCCACTTT. This chain joins TRBV5-4 and TRBJ1-6, with no clear D. The CDR3 is made up of 13 amino acids. V was pared by 0 bases and J by 13 bases, with 11 bases between. Germline V CDR1 and CDR2: SGHNT, YYREEE (reference sequence). Full variable domain (remainder filled in from reference TRBV5-4 and TRBJ1-6): ETGVTQSPTHLIKTRGQQVTLRCSSQSGHNTVSWYQQALGQGPQFIFQYYREEENGRGNFPPRFSGLQFPNYSSELNVNALELDDSALYLCASSLEAASPLHFGNGTRLTVT.

The V gene is TRBV5-1, the J gene TRBJ1-4; no reliable D call. The CDR3 runs 14 residues. Trimming took 0 bases from V and 4 from J, leaving 7 bases between them. Germline-derived CDR1 and CDR2 are SGHRS and YFSETQ. CDR3 coding DNA: TGCGCCAGCAGCTTGGGGAGTCATAATGAAAAACTGTTTTTT. Encoded protein: CASSLGSHNEKLFF.

This chain connects TRBV5-1 to TRBJ1-1, with D unclear. The CDR3 is made up of 15 amino acids. Per the germline V gene, CDR1 is SGHRS and CDR2 is YFSETQ. The V end lost 4 bases, the J end lost 2 bases, and 15 bases lay between the germline ends. CDR3 DNA sequence: TGCGCCAGCAGCCTCGGGTTGCAAGAAAACACTGAAGCTTTCTTT. The encoded protein is CASSLGLQENTEAFF.

With respect to this clone: One end of the junction does not line up with germline, which may come from a read error. The chain carries TRBV30 and TRBJ2-7; D perhaps matches TRBD2 (6 bases). The CDR3 is made up of 11 amino acids. Germline-derived CDR1 and CDR2 are GTSNPN and SVGIG (reference sequence). CDR3 sequence reads: CAWSVWRDGGF. CDR3 DNA: TGTGCCTGGAGTGTGTGGAGGGACGGAGGCTTC.

This sequence joins TRBV4-2 and TRBJ2-2; 9 positions agree with TRBD2. This CDR3 has 17 residues. V was pared by 0 bases and J by 7 bases, with 9 bases of the junction left unmatched. Germline V gene data show CDR1 as LGHNA and CDR2 as YNFKEQ. The chain's CDR3 is CASSQDAGGVGNGELFF. The CDR3 DNA follows: TGTGCCAGCAGCCAAGATGCGGGAGGGGTGGGTAACGGGGAGCTGTTTTTT.